The 14 T cell receptor beta chains given below trace back to one sample, sequenced in a study of T-cell memory formation after mild COVID-19. TCRdb reprocessed the 5' RACE reads with MiXCR, giving one entry per CDR3 protein. Among about 270,000 distinct CDR3 sequences listed, about a sixth were seen once. The sequenced sample consisted of PBMCs or a T cell subset sorted from them (not recorded which). The receptors were gathered from a young man who had mild COVID-19 (a few samples of this study predate the infection). Cell type and time point are not known.

This clonotype was counted between two and nine times. The rearrangement links TRBV5-1 to TRBJ2-2, with 7 bases that match TRBD2. The CDR3 contains 16 residues. From germline, CDR1 is SGHRS and CDR2 YFSETQ. The J segment lost 0 bases and the V segment lost 4 bases, leaving 6 bases of the junction unmatched. CDR3 sequence reads: CASSGPRGANTGELFF. The CDR3 coding sequence is TGCGCCAGCAGCGGGCCCCGGGGGGCGAACACCGGGGAGCTGTTTTTT.

The table lists this clonotype with a few counts. The V gene is TRBV6-5, the J gene TRBJ1-1; 8 bases agree with TRBD1. The J segment lost 1 base and the V segment lost 6 bases, leaving 4 bases of the junction unmatched. Germline loops: CDR1 MNHEY, CDR2 SVGAGI. The CDR3 runs to 14 residues. CDR3 in DNA: TGTGCCAGCAGCCGACAGGGGAAGAACACTGAAGCTTTCTTT. It specifies CASSRQGKNTEAFF.

This clonotype was picked up many times. V usage is TRBV15 and J usage is TRBJ2-1; D unclear. Trimming stripped 3 bases from V and 5 bases from J, with 14 bases between. The V gene's germline CDR1 is LNHNV and CDR2 YYDKDF (reference sequence). CDR3 length equals 15 residues. The CDR3 region has the DNA TGTGCCACCAGCAGCCCCGGGTTACGGAACAATGAGCAGTTCTTC. This codes for CATSSPGLRNNEQFF.

V is TRBV12-3 or TRBV12-4 and J is TRBJ1-5; maybe TRBD1 (5 bases). The CDR3 contains 14 residues. Trimming stripped 3 bases from V and 6 bases from J, with 12 bases between. CDR3: CASSFTRQGQPQHF. The CDR3 DNA reads as TGTGCCAGCAGTTTTACCAGGCAGGGTCAGCCCCAGCATTTT.

This clonotype was seen many times. This chain uses TRBV7-2 with TRBJ2-3; D call uncertain. V shed 1 base and J shed 9 bases, with 11 bases lying between them. Germline lookup yields CDR1 SGHTA and CDR2 FQGNSA. The CDR3 is made up of 13 amino acids. As DNA, the CDR3 is TGTGCCAGCAGCTTAGACACCGGGCCAACGCAGTATTTT. It yields the protein CASSLDTGPTQYF.

V usage is TRBV6-5 and J usage is TRBJ2-7; 8 positions agree with TRBD1. With 4 bases clipped from V and 9 bases from J, the junction kept 11 bases outside the gene matches. Germline loops: CDR1 MNHEY, CDR2 SVGAGI. The CDR3 runs 14 residues. CDR3 in DNA: TGTGCCAGCAGTTCGCGGACAGGGACCCTAGGGCAGTACTTC. Its translation is CASSSRTGTLGQYF.

The chain carries TRBV5-1 and TRBJ1-1, with 7 nucleotides matching TRBD1. The CDR3 is 15 residues long. CDR1 and CDR2 from the germline V gene are SGHRS and YFSETQ. V lost 4 bases to trimming and J lost 4 bases; unmatched junction nucleotides: 10. Here the CDR3 reads CASSPSTGRITEAFF. In DNA, the CDR3 is TGCGCCAGCAGCCCGTCGACAGGGCGGATCACTGAAGCTTTCTTT.

This rearrangement joins TRBV6-5 to TRBJ2-7, with unresolved D. This CDR3 is built from 13 residues. Between the trimmed V and J ends, which lost 4 bases and 3 bases, there was a span of 10 bases. Germline values: CDR1 MNHEY, CDR2 SVGAGI. CDR3 DNA: TGTGCCAGCAGTTCGGAGCCATTCTACGAGCAGTACTTC. Protein: CASSSEPFYEQYF.

The chain uses TRBV4-3 and TRBJ2-2; possible D gene TRBD2, 5 bases. The CDR3 length is 15 residues. CDR1 is LGHNA, CDR2 YSLEER, per germline. Trimming took 8 bases from V and 4 from J, leaving 17 bases between them. DNA for the CDR3: TGCGCCAGCGGACCCGACACCCGGGGCACCGGGGAGCTGTTTTTT. Protein: CASGPDTRGTGELFF.

This rearrangement joins TRBV19 to TRBJ1-1, with 7 bases fitting TRBD1. The CDR3 spans 17 residues. Germline CDR1 reads LNHDA; CDR2 reads SQIVND (reference sequence). After removal of 5 bases from V and 3 bases from J, the junction contained 15 bases not matched to a gene. This chain's CDR3 is CASSPLRLTGRYTEAFF. The CDR3 region has the DNA TGTGCCAGTAGTCCCCTCCGCTTGACAGGGAGATACACTGAAGCTTTCTTT. Based on the CDR3 plus reference TRBV19 and TRBJ1-1, the full variable domain is DGGITQSPKYLFRKEGQNVTLSCEQNLNHDAMYWYRQDPGQGLRLIYYSQIVNDFQKGDIAEGYSVSREKKESFPLTVTSAQKNPTAFYLCASSPLRLTGRYTEAFFGQGTRLTVV.

The rearrangement links TRBV5-1 to TRBJ2-1; tentatively, D is TRBD1 (5 bases). In germline, CDR1 is SGHRS, CDR2 YFSETQ. V lost 2 bases, J lost 7 bases, and 16 bases lay in between. The CDR3 is 15 amino acids. The CDR3, as DNA: TGCGCCAGCAGCTTAAACTCGCCAGGGCAAAATGAGCAGTTCTTC. Its translation: CASSLNSPGQNEQFF.

J is TRBJ2-7 and V is TRBV5-4, with no clear D. CDR3 size: 13 residues. CDR1 and CDR2 from the germline V gene are SGHNT and YYREEE (reference sequence). With 2 bases removed from V and 7 bases from J, the gap between germline ends came to 13 bases. The CDR3 loop reads CASSFGVSGEQYV. CDR3 DNA: TGTGCCAGCAGCTTCGGTGTTTCCGGGGAGCAGTACGTC.

V gene TRBV4-1 combines with J gene TRBJ2-1; 9 bases agree with TRBD2. Trimming cost V 0 bases and J 7 bases; bases outside gene matches: 10. The V gene's germline CDR1 is MGHRA and CDR2 YSYEKL. CDR3 length: 17 amino acids. The CDR3 DNA reads TGCGCCAGCAGCCAAGACGCGGCCGGCGGGGGGGCGAATGAGCAGTTCTTC. Translation gives CASSQDAAGGGANEQFF.

The chain combines TRBV3-1 with TRBJ2-5, with D maybe TRBD2 (5 bases). CDR1 is LGHDT, CDR2 YNNKEL, per germline (reference sequence). Trimming took 6 bases from V and 5 from J, leaving 22 bases between them. The CDR3 loop spans 16 amino acids. The CDR3 DNA is TGTGCCAGCAGTTCTACCGGGATTCCCCTCCGGGAGACCCAGTACTTC. Amino acid sequence: CASSSTGIPLRETQYF.